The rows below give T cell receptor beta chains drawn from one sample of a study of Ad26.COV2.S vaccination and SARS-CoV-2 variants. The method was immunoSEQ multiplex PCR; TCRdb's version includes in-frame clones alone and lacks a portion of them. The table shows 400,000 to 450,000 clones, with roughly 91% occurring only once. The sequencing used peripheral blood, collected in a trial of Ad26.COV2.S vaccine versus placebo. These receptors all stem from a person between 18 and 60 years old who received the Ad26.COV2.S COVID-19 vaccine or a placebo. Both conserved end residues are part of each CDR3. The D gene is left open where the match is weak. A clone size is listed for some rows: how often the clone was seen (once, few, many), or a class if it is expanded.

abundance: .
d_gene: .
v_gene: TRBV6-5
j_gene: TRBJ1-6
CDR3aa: CASSYSEGGSPLHF

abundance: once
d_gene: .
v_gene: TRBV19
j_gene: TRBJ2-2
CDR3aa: CASSISGARGGELFF

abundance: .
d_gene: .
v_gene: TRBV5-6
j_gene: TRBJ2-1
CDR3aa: CASSLGRNRYSYNEQFF

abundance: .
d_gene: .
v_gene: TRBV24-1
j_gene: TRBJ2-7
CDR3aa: CATSDLRGGSEQYF

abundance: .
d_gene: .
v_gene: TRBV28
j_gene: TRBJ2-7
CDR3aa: CASRKAAPYEQYF

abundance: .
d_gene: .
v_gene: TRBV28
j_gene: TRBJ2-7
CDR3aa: CASKGDAYEQYF

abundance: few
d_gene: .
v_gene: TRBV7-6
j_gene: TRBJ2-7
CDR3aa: CASSLGGDIAYEQYF

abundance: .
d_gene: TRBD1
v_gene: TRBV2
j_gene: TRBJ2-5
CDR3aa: CASSWGRGRFQETQYF

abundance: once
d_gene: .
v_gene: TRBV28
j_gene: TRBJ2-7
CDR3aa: CASSLYTYEQYF

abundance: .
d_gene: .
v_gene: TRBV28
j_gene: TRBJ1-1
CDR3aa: CASSPTGYTEAFF

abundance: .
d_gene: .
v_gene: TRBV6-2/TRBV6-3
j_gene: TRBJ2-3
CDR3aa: CASSYSGLDTQYF

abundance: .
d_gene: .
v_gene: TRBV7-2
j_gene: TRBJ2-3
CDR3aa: CASSAGSTDTQYF

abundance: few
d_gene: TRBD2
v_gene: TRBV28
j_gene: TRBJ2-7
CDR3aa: CASSSSREGLYEQYF

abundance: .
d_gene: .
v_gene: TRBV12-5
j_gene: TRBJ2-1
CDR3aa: CASGTFDRSGYNEQFF

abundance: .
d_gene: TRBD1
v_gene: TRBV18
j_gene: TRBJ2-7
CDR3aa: CASSPGTGAYYEQYF

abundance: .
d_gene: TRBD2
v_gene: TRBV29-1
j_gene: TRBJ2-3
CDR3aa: CSGRTSGIQDTQYF

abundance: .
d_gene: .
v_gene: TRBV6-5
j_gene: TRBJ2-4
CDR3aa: CASSSPALKNIQYF

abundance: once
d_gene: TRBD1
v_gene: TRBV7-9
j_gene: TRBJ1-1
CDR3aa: CASRPRDRGLGNTEAFF

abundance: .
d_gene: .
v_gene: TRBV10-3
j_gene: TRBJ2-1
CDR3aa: CAISDRRSSYNEQFF

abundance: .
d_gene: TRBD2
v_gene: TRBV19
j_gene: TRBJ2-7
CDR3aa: CASSIARTSGPSYEQYF

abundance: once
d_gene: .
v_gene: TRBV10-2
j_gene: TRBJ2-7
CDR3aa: CASSARDEQYF

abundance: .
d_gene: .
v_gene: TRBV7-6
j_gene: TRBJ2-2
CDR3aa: CASSLFQNTGELFF

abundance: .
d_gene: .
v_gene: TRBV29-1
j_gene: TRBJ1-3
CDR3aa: CSVDREGSGNTIYF

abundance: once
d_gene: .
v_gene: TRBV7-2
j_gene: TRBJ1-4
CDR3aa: CASSLYGHNEKLFF

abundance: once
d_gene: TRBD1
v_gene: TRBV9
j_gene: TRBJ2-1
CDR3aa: CASSETGGFDEQFF

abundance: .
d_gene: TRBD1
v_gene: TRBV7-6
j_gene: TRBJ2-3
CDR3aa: CASSVTPGQGEKDTQYF

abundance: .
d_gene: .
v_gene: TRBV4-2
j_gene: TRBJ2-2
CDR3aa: CASSQGIWNTDTGELFF

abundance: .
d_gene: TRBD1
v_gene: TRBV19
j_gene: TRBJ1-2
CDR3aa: CASSRGQGNYGYTF

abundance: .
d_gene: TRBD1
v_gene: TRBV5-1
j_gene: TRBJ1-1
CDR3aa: CASSRKSNVTGGETEAFF

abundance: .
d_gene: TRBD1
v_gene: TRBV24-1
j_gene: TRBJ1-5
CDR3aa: CATSDPGTEPNQPQHF

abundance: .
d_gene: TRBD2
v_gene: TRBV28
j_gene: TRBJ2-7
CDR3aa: CASSSGLAVSYEQYF

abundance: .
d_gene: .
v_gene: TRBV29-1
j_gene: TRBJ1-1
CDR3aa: CSGTQGMNTEAFF

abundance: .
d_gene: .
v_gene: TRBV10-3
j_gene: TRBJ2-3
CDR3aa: CAAAPSGVEGSQYF

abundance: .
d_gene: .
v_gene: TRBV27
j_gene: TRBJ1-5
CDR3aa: CASRSGGADQPQHF

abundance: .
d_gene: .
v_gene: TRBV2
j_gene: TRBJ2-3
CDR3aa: CASSEYPGNSDTQYF

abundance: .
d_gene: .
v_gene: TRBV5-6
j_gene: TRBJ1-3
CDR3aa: CASSLLLLGNTIYF

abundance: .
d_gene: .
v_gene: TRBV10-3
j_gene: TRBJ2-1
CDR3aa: CAISAAVSYNEQFF

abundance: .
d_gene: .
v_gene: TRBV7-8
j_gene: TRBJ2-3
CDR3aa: CASSLVGGGPSTDTQYF

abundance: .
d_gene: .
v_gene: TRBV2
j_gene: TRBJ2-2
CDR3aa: CASSEYTGELFF

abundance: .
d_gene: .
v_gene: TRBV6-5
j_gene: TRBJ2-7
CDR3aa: CASSPGVSTQQYF

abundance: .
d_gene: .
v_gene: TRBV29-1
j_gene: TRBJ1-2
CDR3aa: CSVDWSQRGGYTF

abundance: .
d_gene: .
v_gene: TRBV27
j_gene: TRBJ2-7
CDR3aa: CASSLSPSGSYEQYF

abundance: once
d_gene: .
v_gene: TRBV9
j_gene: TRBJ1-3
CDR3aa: CASSRDRPDTIYF

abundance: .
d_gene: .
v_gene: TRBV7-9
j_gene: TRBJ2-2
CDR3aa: CASSLTFTGELFF

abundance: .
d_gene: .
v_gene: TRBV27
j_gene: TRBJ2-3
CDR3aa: CASSKYSSTDTQYF

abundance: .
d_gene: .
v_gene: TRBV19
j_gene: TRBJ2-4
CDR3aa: CASSISGNGVVVSLYF

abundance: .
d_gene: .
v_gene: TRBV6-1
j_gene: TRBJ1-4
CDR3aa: CASSERAGGASNEKLFF

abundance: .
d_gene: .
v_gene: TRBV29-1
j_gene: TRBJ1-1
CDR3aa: CSVVRKMNTEAFF

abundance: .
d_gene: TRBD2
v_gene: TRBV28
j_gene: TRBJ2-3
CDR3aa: CASKLAGGPTDTQYF

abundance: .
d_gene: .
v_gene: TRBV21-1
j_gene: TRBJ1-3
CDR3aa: CASSKGLGNTIYF